These T cell receptor beta chains were read from a single sample in a study of beta chain features in type 1 diabetes. Profiling relied on immunoSEQ multiplex PCR, and the TCRdb table lists in-frame clones only, not all of them. The sample contains 200,000 to 300,000 clones, approximately 11% of which appear only once. The sample comprised naive CD4+ T cells from blood. The receptors shown here come from a man in his thirties or forties with type 1 diabetes. CDR3s include the opening cysteine and the closing phenylalanine or tryptophan. Fields, in order: CDR3 length, J gene, V gene, D gene, clone size, CDR3 DNA, CDR3 protein. A D gene is named only where the DNA matches it firmly. Rows give clone size only sometimes, using once, few, many, or a class for an expanded clone.

15,TRBJ2-7,TRBV9,.,few,TGTGCCAGCAGCGGAGGACAGACGACCTCCTACGAGCAGTACTTC,CASSGGQTTSYEQYF
10,TRBJ2-1,TRBV20-1,.,few,TGCAGTGCTAGAAGGGACAACCAGTTCTTC,CSARRDNQFF
13,TRBJ2-7,TRBV15,.,.,TGTGCCACCAGCCGAAGGGACATGACGGAGCAGTACTTC,CATSRRDMTEQYF
14,TRBJ2-7,TRBV28,.,.,TGTGCCAGCAGTTTACAGGCGGGCTCCTACGAGCAGTACTTC,CASSLQAGSYEQYF
15,TRBJ1-1,TRBV7-8,.,.,TGTGCCAGCAGCCGAAGCCCACTCTCCAACACTGAAGCTTTCTTT,CASSRSPLSNTEAFF
16,TRBJ1-3,TRBV5-4,TRBD1,few,TGTGCCAGCAGCACGACAGGGCTCTTCTCTGGAAACACCATATATTTT,CASSTTGLFSGNTIYF
14,TRBJ2-1,TRBV7-9,TRBD1,.,TGTGCCAGCAGCTTAGGGGACAGGGTGGATGAGCAGTTCTTC,CASSLGDRVDEQFF
15,TRBJ1-6,TRBV6-6,TRBD1,few,TGTGCCAGCAGTCTTGACGGACAGGGAAAATCACCCCTCCACTTT,CASSLDGQGKSPLHF
15,TRBJ2-3,TRBV7-9,.,.,TGTGCCAGCAGCTTAGTTTTAGGAGACACAGATACGCAGTATTTT,CASSLVLGDTDTQYF
13,TRBJ1-6,TRBV28,TRBD1,.,TGTGCCAGCGGACAGGGGGTAGGGTCACCCCTCCACTTT,CASGQGVGSPLHF
17,TRBJ2-7,TRBV15,.,.,TGTGCCACCAGCAGAGATAGGGGCCGGGGACTCCACTACGAGCAGTACTTC,CATSRDRGRGLHYEQYF
13,TRBJ2-7,TRBV6-5,TRBD2,few,TGTGCCAGCTGCGGGGAGGGGTACTACGAGCAGTACTTC,CASCGEGYYEQYF
14,TRBJ2-7,TRBV19,TRBD1,few,TGTGCCAGTAGTTCCCGGGACAGGGCCTACGAGCAGTACTTC,CASSSRDRAYEQYF
16,TRBJ2-1,TRBV5-1,TRBD2,few,TGCGCCAGCAGCTTGGCCACGGGGGGATCCTACAATGAGCAGTTCTTC,CASSLATGGSYNEQFF
14,TRBJ2-1,TRBV7-9,TRBD1,.,TGTGCCAGCAGCCCCCGGACAGGCCTCGGTGAGCAGTTCTTC,CASSPRTGLGEQFF
16,TRBJ2-1,TRBV18,TRBD1,.,TGTGCCAGCTCACCGTGGGGACAGGGGGCTGGGAATGAGCAGTTCTTC,CASSPWGQGAGNEQFF
13,TRBJ2-5,TRBV5-1,.,once,TGCGCCAGCAGCTTCGGGCAGGGCGAGACCCAGTACTTC,CASSFGQGETQYF
16,TRBJ1-1,TRBV18,TRBD1,.,TGTGCCAGCTCACCACTCCCGGGACAGGCGAACACTGAAGCTTTCTTT,CASSPLPGQANTEAFF
13,TRBJ1-4,TRBV10-3,TRBD1,few,TGTGCCATCAGCGGGACAGATAATGAAAAACTGTTTTTT,CAISGTDNEKLFF
15,TRBJ1-1,TRBV7-9,.,.,TGTGCCAGCAGCTGGTCCAGGGTAGGGAACACTGAAGCTTTCTTT,CASSWSRVGNTEAFF
16,TRBJ2-3,TRBV5-1,TRBD2,.,TGCGCCAGCAGCTTGACTAGCGGGGGAAGCACAGATACGCAGTATTTT,CASSLTSGGSTDTQYF
15,TRBJ2-2,TRBV29-1,.,few,TGCGCCGCCCGTCCCTGGGGGCGCGACACCGGGGAGCTGTTTTTT,CAARPWGRDTGELFF
14,TRBJ2-3,TRBV5-1,TRBD1,.,TGCGCCAGCAGCTTCCAGGGGGCTGCAGATACGCAGTATTTT,CASSFQGAADTQYF
14,TRBJ2-7,TRBV7-2,.,.,TGTGCCAGCAGCTCCGACACTCAGCCCTACGAGCAGTACTTC,CASSSDTQPYEQYF
15,TRBJ1-1,TRBV29-1,.,few,TGCAGCGCCCACCGGAGGGATTTGATGAACACTGAAGCTTTCTTT,CSAHRRDLMNTEAFF
14,TRBJ2-7,TRBV28,TRBD1,few,TGTGCCAGCAGTGGACAGGGGGTATCCTACGAGCAGTACTTC,CASSGQGVSYEQYF
13,TRBJ1-5,TRBV6-5,.,.,TGTGCCAGCAGTTACCGCGGGGGCCAGCCCCAGCATTTT,CASSYRGGQPQHF
17,TRBJ2-7,TRBV11-2,TRBD1,few,TGTGCCAGCAGCTTAGTTCGCACGGGACAGGGACCTTACGAGCAGTACTTC,CASSLVRTGQGPYEQYF
15,TRBJ1-6,TRBV28,.,.,TGTGCCAGCAGCACCCCCACGGGGGGGTATTCACCCCTCCACTTT,CASSTPTGGYSPLHF
14,TRBJ2-5,TRBV7-9,.,.,TGTGCCAGCAGCTTAGCTCCAGCGGAAGAGACCCAGTACTTC,CASSLAPAEETQYF
15,TRBJ2-3,TRBV12-5,TRBD2,.,TGTGCTAGTGGTTTGGCTAGCGGACTCACAGATACGCAGTATTTT,CASGLASGLTDTQYF
16,TRBJ2-7,TRBV7-2,.,few,TGTGCCAGCAGCTTAGGAGGGTTGCAGGCACTCAGGGAGCAGTACTTC,CASSLGGLQALREQYF
17,TRBJ2-7,TRBV7-2,TRBD2,few,TGTGCCAGCAGCCTGACTAGCGGGGGCGTTAGCTCCTACGAGCAGTACTTC,CASSLTSGGVSSYEQYF
13,TRBJ2-5,TRBV28,.,.,TGTGCCAGCAGCCGTGGGAGGCAAGAGACCCAGTACTTC,CASSRGRQETQYF
16,TRBJ2-1,TRBV25-1,TRBD2,.,TGTGCCAGCAGTAAGCGGGGGCGTCAAATCTACAATGAGCAGTTCTTC,CASSKRGRQIYNEQFF
17,TRBJ2-3,TRBV4-3,.,few,TGCGCCAGCAGCCAAGAAGCGCCAAGGGGGAGCACAGATACGCAGTATTTT,CASSQEAPRGSTDTQYF
15,TRBJ2-5,TRBV5-1,TRBD2,few,TGCGCCAGCAGCTTGGCCGCTAGCGGTGGAGAGACCCAGTACTTC,CASSLAASGGETQYF
13,TRBJ2-1,TRBV7-3,TRBD2,.,TGTGCCAGCAGCTTAGGGGCGGGGGGATATAAGTTCTTC,CASSLGAGGYKFF
13,TRBJ2-3,TRBV19,.,few,TGTGCCAGTAGTATGGCAGGGACAGATACGCAGTATTTT,CASSMAGTDTQYF
17,TRBJ2-3,TRBV9,.,few,TGTGCCAGCAGCGTAGATCCCGGGGGGCGTTACACAGATACGCAGTATTTT,CASSVDPGGRYTDTQYF
11,TRBJ1-2,TRBV6-1,TRBD1,once,TGTGCCAGCAGTAGACAGGGGACAGACACCTTC,CASSRQGTDTF
15,TRBJ1-2,TRBV9,.,few,TGTGCCAGCAGCCCCCAGACAGCTACTAACTATGGCTACACCTTC,CASSPQTATNYGYTF
17,TRBJ2-3,TRBV4-3,.,.,TGCGCCAGCAGCCGCGACCCCGCCGGGGGGCGCACAGATACGCAGTATTTT,CASSRDPAGGRTDTQYF
11,TRBJ2-7,TRBV11-2,.,few,TGTGCCAGCAGCGTCAGCTACGAGCAGTACTTC,CASSVSYEQYF
13,TRBJ1-1,TRBV5-4,.,few,TGTGCCAGCAGCTTGTACAAGAACACTGAAGCTTTCTTT,CASSLYKNTEAFF
13,TRBJ1-1,TRBV5-6,.,few,TGTGCCAGCAGCTTGGATAACAATCAGGGAGCTTTCTTT,CASSLDNNQGAFF
17,TRBJ2-7,TRBV21-1,.,.,TGTGCCAGCAGTAGAAGTCGGGGACTAGCGGACCGCTACGAGCAGTACTTC,CASSRSRGLADRYEQYF
15,TRBJ1-2,TRBV4-3,TRBD1,.,TGCGCCAGCAGCCAGACGGGACAGGTTGGCTATGGCTACACCTTC,CASSQTGQVGYGYTF
13,TRBJ2-7,TRBV4-2,.,.,TGTGCCAGCCACGGAGGCGGGGACTACGAGCAGTACTTC,CASHGGGDYEQYF
17,TRBJ2-7,TRBV11-2,TRBD1,few,TGTGCCAGCAGCCCCCGACCGGGACAGGCGAGCTCCTACGAGCAGTACTTC,CASSPRPGQASSYEQYF